Following are 31 T cell receptor beta chains from one sample sequenced in a study of human T cells and chemical hapten exposure. The time point here: pre-sensitization, week 0. The treatment is: therapeutic diphenylcyclopropenone sensitization with weekly scalp DPC. One entry per CDR3 protein, called by TCRdb with MiXCR from the RACE reads. The sample records 150,000 to 200,000 distinct CDR3 sequences, almost 30% being singletons. This specimen consisted of whole blood, obtained in connection with sensitization to the hapten diphenylcyclopropenone (DPC). The receptors were sampled from a woman aged 25 to 45 with alopecia areata. Some clones in this sample may be carry-over from other donors' samples.

The chain links TRBV15 to TRBJ2-7, with D possibly TRBD1 on 6 matching bases. CDR1 and CDR2 (germline): LNHNV, YYDKDF (reference sequence). Trimming shortened V by 0 bases and J by 4 bases, and 16 bases separated the two germline ends. This CDR3 contains 16 residues. The CDR3, as DNA: TGTGCCACCAGCAGAGACAGGGGTTCGTCTTTGTACGAGCAGTACTTC. Translation gives CATSRDRGSSLYEQYF.

The chain links TRBV7-3 to TRBJ2-6; maybe TRBD2 (5 bases). V lost 3 bases and J 4 bases, leaving 16 bases between the germline ends. CDR3 length: 17 amino acids. In germline, CDR1 is SGHTA, CDR2 FQGTGA. The CDR3 region is CASSFPGIGSGANVLTF. Here the CDR3 DNA reads TGTGCCAGCAGCTTTCCCGGGATCGGGTCGGGGGCCAACGTCCTGACTTTC. The full variable domain, its missing parts supplied by reference TRBV7-3 and TRBJ2-6, is GAGVSQTPSNKVTEKGKYVELRCDPISGHTALYWYRQSLGQGPEFLIYFQGTGAADDSGLPNDRFFAVRPEGSVSTLKIQRTERGDSAVYLCASSFPGIGSGANVLTFGAGSRLTVL.

This clonotype came up a few times. The rearrangement uses TRBV20-1 and TRBJ2-5; TRBD2 aligns across 9 bases. Per germline, CDR1 DFQATT and CDR2 SNEGSKA (reference sequence). V was clipped by 4 bases and J by 6 bases; unmatched bases: 15. The CDR3 length is 16 residues. CDR3 DNA: TGCAGTGCTATCTCAGCGGGGGGATTTACGCTCCAGACCCAGTACTTC. This translates into CSAISAGGFTLQTQYF.

This rearrangement joins TRBV12-5 to TRBJ1-5, with 9 bases identical to TRBD1. This CDR3 contains 18 residues. Germline CDR1 and CDR2: LGHNT and FRNRAP. Losses at the gene ends were 7 bases for V and 1 base for J; bases not matched to a gene: 14. The CDR3 protein is CASVPGQGTSWSNQPQHF. The CDR3 DNA reads as TGTGCTAGTGTCCCGGGACAGGGAACGTCGTGGAGCAATCAGCCCCAGCATTTT.

The chain employs TRBV6-6 and TRBJ1-5; D remains unclear. There are 12 residues in the CDR3. Trimming left V 0 bases short and J 6 bases short, with 3 bases between. Germline V CDR1 and CDR2: MNHNY, SVGAGI (reference sequence). The chain's CDR3 is CASSYSGQPQHF. CDR3 bases: TGTGCCAGCAGTTACTCGGGTCAGCCCCAGCATTTT.

The chain links TRBV13 to TRBJ1-6; a possible D gene is TRBD1 (5 bases). The V gene lost 4 bases and the J gene lost 7 bases, with 8 bases spanning the gap. There are 13 residues in the CDR3. Per the germline V gene, CDR1 is PRHDT and CDR2 is FYEKMQ (reference sequence). DNA for the CDR3: TGTGCCAGCAGCTCTCGGGGGAATTCACCCCTCCACTTT. This sequence encodes CASSSRGNSPLHF.

The CDR3 region is CSVQGRWGNTEAFF. In DNA, the CDR3 is TGCAGCGTACAGGGGAGGTGGGGTAACACTGAAGCTTTCTTT. The V and J genes are TRBV29-1 and TRBJ1-1; the match to TRBD1 covers 7 bases. The CDR3 covers 14 residues. Germline CDR1 is SQVTM and CDR2 is ANQGSEA. With V trimmed by 6 bases and J by 2 bases, 9 bases remained unmatched.

The CDR3 here is CASSLGRDRGFRGYNEQFF. The CDR3, as DNA: TGTGCCAGCAGCTTGGGGCGGGACAGGGGATTTCGCGGCTACAATGAGCAGTTCTTC. The chain employs TRBV5-6 and TRBJ2-1; 10 positions agree with TRBD1. The germline V gene has CDR1 SGHDT and CDR2 YYEEEE. The CDR3 covers 19 residues. J lost 3 bases, V lost 0 bases, and 12 bases had no gene match. Full variable domain (missing parts from reference TRBV5-6 and TRBJ2-1): DAGVTQSPTHLIKTRGQQVTLRCSPKSGHDTVSWYQQALGQGPQFIFQYYEEEERQRGNFPDRFSGHQFPNYSSELNVNALLLGDSALYLCASSLGRDRGFRGYNEQFFGPGTRLTVL.

In regard to this clonotype: Germline is not matched at one junction end, which may reflect a read error. V usage is TRBV4-3 and J usage is TRBJ2-2; TRBD1 might be the D (5 bases). The CDR3 covers 19 residues. Germline V gene lookup returns CDR1 LGHNA and CDR2 YSLEER. The CDR3 DNA reads as TGTGCCAGCAGCCAAGATAAAACAGGATGGTGGGAGAACACCGGGGAGCTGTTTTTT. The encoded protein is CASSQDKTGWWENTGELFF.

This clonotype was counted only a few times. The chain carries TRBV24-1 and TRBJ2-3; D is uncertain. The length of the CDR3 is 11 residues. The germline gives CDR1 KGHDR, CDR2 SFDVKD. Trimming took 7 bases from V and 6 from J, leaving 7 bases between them. CDR3 sequence: CATSVLDTQYF. The DNA for the CDR3 is TGTGCCACCAGCGTACTGGATACGCAGTATTTT.

V gene TRBV4-2 combines with J gene TRBJ1-4; 8 nucleotides agree with TRBD1. Germline V lookup: CDR1 LGHNA, CDR2 YNFKEQ. V lost 1 base and J lost 8; bases outside the gene matches: 12. There are 17 residues in the CDR3. The DNA for the CDR3 is TGTGCCAGCAGCCAAGGATTGACAGGGGCATTTGGGGAAAAACTGTTTTTT. Amino acid sequence: CASSQGLTGAFGEKLFF.

The chain links TRBV29-1 to TRBJ1-2; TRBD1 matches at 7 bases. The CDR3 consists of 13 residues. The germline V gene encodes CDR1 SQVTM and CDR2 ANQGSEA. The J segment lost 4 bases and the V segment lost 4 bases, leaving 6 bases of the junction unmatched. CDR3 nucleotide sequence: TGCAGCGTTGTAACCAGGGGGATCTATGGCTACACCTTC. Translating it yields CSVVTRGIYGYTF.

This clonotype was observed a few times. The V call is TRBV28, the J call TRBJ1-1, with D possibly TRBD1 on 5 matching bases. Trimming stripped 1 base from V and 4 bases from J, with 10 bases between. CDR1 and CDR2 from the germline V gene are MDHEN and SYDVKM. The CDR3 is made up of 14 amino acids. The chain's CDR3 is CASSLSGGATEAFF. The CDR3 DNA reads TGTGCCAGCAGTTTATCCGGGGGAGCCACTGAAGCTTTCTTT.

The chain recombines TRBV28 with TRBJ2-1, with TRBD2 matching over 7 bases. The CDR3 runs to 16 residues. The germline gives CDR1 MDHEN, CDR2 SYDVKM. Trimming removed 6 bases from V and 1 base from J; junction bases left unmatched: 9. The CDR3 nucleotides read TGTGCCAGCAGCCACCCGGGTAGCGGGTCCTACAATGAGCAGTTCTTC. Translated: CASSHPGSGSYNEQFF. Looking up the rest from reference TRBV28 and TRBJ2-1 gives the full variable domain: DVKVTQSSRYLVKRTGEKVFLECVQDMDHENMFWYRQDPGLGLRLIYFSYDVKMKEKGDIPEGYSVSREKKERFSLILESASTNQTSMYLCASSHPGSGSYNEQFFGPGTRLTVL.

The genes are TRBV7-9 and TRBJ1-2, with 9 positions matching TRBD1. J gave up 5 bases and V 7 bases, and 8 bases lay outside the gene matches. This CDR3 contains 14 residues. From germline, CDR1 is SEHNR and CDR2 FQNEAQ (reference sequence). The CDR3 protein is CASINPDRGYGYTF. In DNA, the CDR3 is TGTGCCAGCATTAACCCGGACAGGGGATATGGCTACACCTTC.

This clonotype was observed a few times. The CDR3 region is CASSELYEQYF. In DNA form, the CDR3 reads TGTGCCAGCTCAGAGCTCTACGAGCAGTACTTC. V and J are TRBV18 and TRBJ2-7; no definite D call. CDR1 KGHSH and CDR2 LQKENI come from the germline V gene. This CDR3 has 11 amino acids. V lost 5 bases and J lost 3, with 5 bases in between. The variable domain in full, completed from reference TRBV18 and TRBJ2-7, reads NAGVMQNPRHLVRRRGQEARLRCSPMKGHSHVYWYRQLPEEGLKFMVYLQKENIIDESGMPKERFSAEFPKEGPSILRIQQVVRGDSAAYFCASSELYEQYFGPGTRLTVT.

The table lists this clonotype with a few counts. J is TRBJ1-5 and V is TRBV28; D is uncertain. CDR3 length: 12 residues. Germline loops: CDR1 MDHEN, CDR2 SYDVKM. Trimming shortened V by 4 bases and J by 6 bases, and 7 bases separated the two germline ends. DNA of the CDR3: TGTGCCAGCAGTTACTTAGGTCAGCCCCAGCATTTT. Translation: CASSYLGQPQHF.

In this sample, this clonotype turned up a few times. The chain has TRBV21-1 and TRBJ2-4; the DNA was not compared with TRBD1, the D call given in the table. TRBV21-1 represents a pseudogene. This CDR3 contains 16 residues. CDR3 residues: CASSKPAPWAKNIQYF. The CDR3 DNA reads as TGTGCCAGCAGCAAGCCGGCCCCTTGGGCCAAAAACATTCAGTACTTC.

The chain has TRBV28 and TRBJ1-5; D gene ambiguous. This CDR3 has 13 amino acids. V was pared by 6 bases and J by 0 bases, with 6 bases between. Germline CDR1 reads MDHEN; CDR2 reads SYDVKM. The CDR3 here is CASRINSNQPQHF. For the CDR3, the DNA is TGTGCCAGCAGGATCAATAGCAATCAGCCCCAGCATTTT.

This clonotype was counted a few times. V usage is TRBV5-1 and J usage is TRBJ2-1; 10 nucleotides align to TRBD2. CDR3 size: 16 residues. The germline gives CDR1 SGHRS, CDR2 YFSETQ. J lost 6 bases, V lost 4 bases, and 10 bases had no gene match. The CDR3 sequence: CASSPRTSGASNEQFF. DNA of the CDR3: TGCGCCAGCAGCCCACGGACTAGCGGAGCCAGCAATGAGCAGTTCTTC.

This clonotype appeared a few times. V usage is TRBV5-1 and J usage is TRBJ2-5, with TRBD1 matching over 8 bases. V shed 0 bases and J 2 bases; nucleotides not matched to a gene: 9. CDR1 and CDR2 from the germline V gene are SGHRS and YFSETQ. CDR3 size: 17 residues. The CDR3 is CASSLGPGQGVQETQYF. CDR3 nucleotide sequence: TGCGCCAGCAGCTTGGGGCCCGGACAGGGCGTTCAAGAGACCCAGTACTTC.

The chain recombines TRBV29-1 with TRBJ2-2; 11 nucleotides agree with TRBD2. The CDR3 consists of 14 residues. Germline V gene lookup returns CDR1 SQVTM and CDR2 ANQGSEA. V shed 6 bases, J shed 2 bases, and the junction held 2 bases outside the gene matches. CDR3 protein: CSVGTSGNTGELFF. The CDR3 DNA sequence: TGCAGCGTCGGGACTAGCGGAAACACCGGGGAGCTGTTTTTT.

This clonotype was counted a single time. The chain joins TRBV5-1 to TRBJ2-2; no clear D gene. The V end lost 4 bases, the J end lost 0 bases, and 7 bases lay between the germline ends. The CDR3 totals 14 residues. CDR1 is SGHRS and CDR2 is YFSETQ in the germline V gene. The CDR3 nucleotides are TGCGCCAGCAGCAGAGAGGCGAACACCGGGGAGCTGTTTTTT. This encodes CASSREANTGELFF.

The chain has TRBV7-8 and TRBJ2-6; D remains ambiguous. The CDR3 runs 16 residues. V was trimmed by 4 bases and J by 1 base, leaving 11 bases between them. The germline V gene has CDR1 SGHVS and CDR2 FQNEAQ. CDR3 sequence: CASSSSLGSGANVLTF. The CDR3 DNA is TGTGCCAGCAGCTCCAGTTTGGGGTCTGGGGCCAACGTCCTGACTTTC.

The gene calls are TRBV28 and TRBJ2-7; D unresolved. Trimming removed 6 bases at V and 4 bases at J, with 16 bases between. Germline V CDR1 and CDR2: MDHEN, SYDVKM. The CDR3 runs 14 residues. This CDR3 reads CASSLDHRQYEQYF. As DNA, the CDR3 is TGTGCCAGCAGCCTGGACCACCGGCAATACGAGCAGTACTTC.

The chain has TRBV11-2 and TRBJ1-4, with D possibly TRBD1 on 6 matching bases. The CDR3 has 14 amino acids. V was clipped by 7 bases and J by 8 bases, with 17 bases between them. Germline lookup yields CDR1 SGHAT and CDR2 FQNNGV. The CDR3 sequence is CASTNGGLLEKLFF. The CDR3 DNA is TGTGCCAGCACCAACGGGGGGCTACTGGAAAAACTGTTTTTT.

This clonotype has just a few counts. The J gene is TRBJ2-5, the V gene TRBV20-1; 11 bases agree with TRBD2. Germline-derived CDR1 and CDR2 are DFQATT and SNEGSKA (reference sequence). The CDR3 has 15 residues. J was trimmed by 2 bases and V by 4 bases; bases with no gene match: 6. The CDR3, as DNA: TGCAGTGCTACTTTAGCGGGAGGGCCTCAAGAGACCCAGTACTTC. It yields the protein CSATLAGGPQETQYF.

A few counts support this clonotype. The CDR3, as DNA: TGCAGCGTTGTTCTTGGGGTAGATACGCAGTATTTT. The encoded protein is CSVVLGVDTQYF. The chain recombines TRBV29-1 with TRBJ2-3; unclear D gene. Germline loops: CDR1 SQVTM, CDR2 ANQGSEA. V lost 4 bases to trimming and J lost 5 bases, with 10 bases between them. This CDR3 comprises 12 residues.

This clonotype was seen a handful of times. The rearrangement links TRBV29-1 to TRBJ1-1; TRBD1 aligns across 9 bases. The V segment lost 7 bases and the J segment 4 bases; nucleotides outside the gene matches: 7. The germline gives CDR1 SQVTM, CDR2 ANQGSEA. This CDR3 is 13 amino acids long. The CDR3 coding sequence is TGCAGCGCCACGGGACAGGGCGGCACTGAAGCTTTCTTT. It specifies CSATGQGGTEAFF. Full variable domain (missing parts from reference TRBV29-1 and TRBJ1-1): SAVISQKPSRDICQRGTSLTIQCQVDSQVTMMFWYRQQPGQSLTLIATANQGSEATYESGFVIDKFPISRPNLTFSTLTVSNMSPEDSSIYLCSATGQGGTEAFFGQGTRLTVV.

This clonotype has ten or more counts. The V gene is TRBV7-2, the J gene TRBJ2-3; D gene uncertain. This CDR3 comprises 12 residues. The V and J ends lost 5 bases and 2 bases respectively, with 5 bases between them. Per the germline V gene, CDR1 is SGHTA and CDR2 is FQGNSA. The DNA for the CDR3 is TGTGCCAGCAGCGCATACACAGATACGCAGTATTTT. Translating gives CASSAYTDTQYF.

In this sample, this clonotype turned up many times. The chain is built from TRBV6-5 and TRBJ2-1; D tentatively reads TRBD1 or TRBD2 (6 bases each). Trimming removed 8 bases from V and 6 bases from J, with 14 bases in between. This CDR3 has 13 residues. CDR1 and CDR2 from the germline V gene are MNHEY and SVGAGI. The CDR3 reads CASSLGGTNEQFF. The CDR3 DNA sequence: TGTGCCAGCTCCCTAGGGGGGACCAATGAGCAGTTCTTC.